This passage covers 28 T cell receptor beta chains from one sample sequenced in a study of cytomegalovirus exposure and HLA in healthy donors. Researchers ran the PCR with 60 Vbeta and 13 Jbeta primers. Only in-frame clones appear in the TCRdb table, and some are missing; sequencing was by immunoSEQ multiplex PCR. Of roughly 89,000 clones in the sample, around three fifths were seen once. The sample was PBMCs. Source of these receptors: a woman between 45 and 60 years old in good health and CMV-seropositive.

The DNA for the CDR3 is TGTGCCAGCAGTCTCCGGGGCTACAATGAGCAGTTCTTC. Translated, it gives CASSLRGYNEQFF. The rearrangement joins TRBV25-1 to TRBJ2-1, with D tentatively TRBD2 (5 bases). Germline CDR1 reads MGHDK; CDR2 reads SYGVNS. The CDR3 loop spans 13 amino acids. The V gene lost 5 bases and the J gene lost 3 bases, with 8 bases spanning the gap.

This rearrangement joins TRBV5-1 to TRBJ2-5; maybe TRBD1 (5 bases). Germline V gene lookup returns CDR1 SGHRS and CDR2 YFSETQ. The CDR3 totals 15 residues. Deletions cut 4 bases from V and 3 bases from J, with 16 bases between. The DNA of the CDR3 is TGCGCCAGCAGCCCCATGGACACGAGAAAAGAGACCCAGTACTTC. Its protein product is CASSPMDTRKETQYF.

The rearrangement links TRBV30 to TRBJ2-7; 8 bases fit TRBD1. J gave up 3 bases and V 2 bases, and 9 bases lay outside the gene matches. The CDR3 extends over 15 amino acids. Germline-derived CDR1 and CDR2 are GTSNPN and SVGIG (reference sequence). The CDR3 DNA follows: TGTGCCTGGAGTCTTGTCCGGACAGGGCACTACGAGCAGTACTTC. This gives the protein CAWSLVRTGHYEQYF. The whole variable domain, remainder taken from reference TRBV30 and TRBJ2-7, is SQTIHQWPATLVQPVGSPLSLECTVEGTSNPNLYWYRQAAGRGLQLLFYSVGIGQISSEVPQNLSASRPQDRQFILSSKKLLLSDSGFYLCAWSLVRTGHYEQYFGPGTRLTVT.

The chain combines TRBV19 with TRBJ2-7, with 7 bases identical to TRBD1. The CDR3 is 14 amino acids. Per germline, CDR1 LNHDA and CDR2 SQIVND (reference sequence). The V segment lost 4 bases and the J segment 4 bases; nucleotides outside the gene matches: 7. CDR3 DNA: TGTGCCAGTAGTACACAGGGGACCTCGTACGAGCAGTACTTC. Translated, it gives CASSTQGTSYEQYF.

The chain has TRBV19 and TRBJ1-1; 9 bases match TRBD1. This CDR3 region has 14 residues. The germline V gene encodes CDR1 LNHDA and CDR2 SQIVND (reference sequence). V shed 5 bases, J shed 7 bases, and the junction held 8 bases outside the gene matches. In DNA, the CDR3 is TGTGCCAGTAGTTCGTACAGGGGGCAAGATGAAGCTTTCTTT. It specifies CASSSYRGQDEAFF.

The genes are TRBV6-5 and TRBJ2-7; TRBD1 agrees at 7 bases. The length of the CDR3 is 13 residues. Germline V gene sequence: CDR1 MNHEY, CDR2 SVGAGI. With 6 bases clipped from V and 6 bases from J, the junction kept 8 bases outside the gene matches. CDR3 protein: CASRSTGEREQYF. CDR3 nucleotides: TGTGCCAGCAGGTCTACAGGGGAACGCGAGCAGTACTTC.

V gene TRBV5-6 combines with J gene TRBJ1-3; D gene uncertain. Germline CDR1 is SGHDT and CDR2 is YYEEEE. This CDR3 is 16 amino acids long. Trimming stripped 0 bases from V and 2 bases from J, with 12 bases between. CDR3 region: CASSLGSPVTGNTIYF. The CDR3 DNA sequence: TGTGCCAGCAGCTTGGGATCGCCGGTAACTGGAAACACCATATATTTT.

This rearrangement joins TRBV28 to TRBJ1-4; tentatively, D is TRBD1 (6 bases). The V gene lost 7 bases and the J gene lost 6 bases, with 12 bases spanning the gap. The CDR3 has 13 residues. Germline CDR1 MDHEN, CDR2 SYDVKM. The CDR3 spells CASNGGQDEKLFF. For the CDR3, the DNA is TGTGCCAGCAACGGGGGGCAAGATGAAAAACTGTTTTTT. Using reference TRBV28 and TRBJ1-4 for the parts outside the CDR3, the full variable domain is DVKVTQSSRYLVKRTGEKVFLECVQDMDHENMFWYRQDPGLGLRLIYFSYDVKMKEKGDIPEGYSVSREKKERFSLILESASTNQTSMYLCASNGGQDEKLFFGSGTQLSVL.

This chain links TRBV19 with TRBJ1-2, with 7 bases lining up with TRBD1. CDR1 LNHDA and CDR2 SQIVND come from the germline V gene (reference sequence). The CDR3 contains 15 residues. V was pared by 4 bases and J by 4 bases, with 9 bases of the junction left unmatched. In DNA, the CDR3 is TGTGCCAGTAGTACCTCTCGGGACAGCTTCTATGGCTACACCTTC. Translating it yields CASSTSRDSFYGYTF. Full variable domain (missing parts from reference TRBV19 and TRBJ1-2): DGGITQSPKYLFRKEGQNVTLSCEQNLNHDAMYWYRQDPGQGLRLIYYSQIVNDFQKGDIAEGYSVSREKKESFPLTVTSAQKNPTAFYLCASSTSRDSFYGYTFGSGTRLTVV.

This chain's CDR3 is CASKTGGITEAFF. CDR3 in DNA: TGTGCCAGCAAGACAGGGGGAATCACTGAAGCTTTCTTT. The chain has TRBV27 and TRBJ1-1; 9 positions match TRBD1. The CDR3 contains 13 residues. With 7 bases clipped from V and 4 bases from J, the junction kept 4 bases outside the gene matches. CDR1 and CDR2 from the germline V gene are MNHEY and SMNVEV (reference sequence).

The CDR3 sequence: CASSFRSTSEAFF. The CDR3 bases are TGTGCCAGCAGTTTCCGGAGCACGTCTGAAGCTTTCTTT. This chain uses TRBV28 with TRBJ1-1; unclear D gene. CDR1 and CDR2 from the germline V gene are MDHEN and SYDVKM. V was shortened by 3 bases and J by 6 bases, with 11 bases between the two germline ends. This CDR3 is built from 13 residues.

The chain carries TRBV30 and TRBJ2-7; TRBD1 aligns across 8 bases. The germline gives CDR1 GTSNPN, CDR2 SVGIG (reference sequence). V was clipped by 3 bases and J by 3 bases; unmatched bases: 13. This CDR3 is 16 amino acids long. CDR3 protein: CAWSGRLGQAVYEQYF. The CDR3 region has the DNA TGTGCCTGGAGCGGACGTTTGGGACAGGCGGTCTACGAGCAGTACTTC.

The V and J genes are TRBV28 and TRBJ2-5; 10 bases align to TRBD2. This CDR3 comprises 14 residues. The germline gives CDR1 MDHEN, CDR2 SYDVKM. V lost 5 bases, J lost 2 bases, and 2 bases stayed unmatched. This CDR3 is CASSLSGGQETQYF. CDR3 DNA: TGTGCCAGCAGTCTTAGCGGGGGGCAAGAGACCCAGTACTTC. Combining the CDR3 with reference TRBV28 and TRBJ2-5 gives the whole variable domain DVKVTQSSRYLVKRTGEKVFLECVQDMDHENMFWYRQDPGLGLRLIYFSYDVKMKEKGDIPEGYSVSREKKERFSLILESASTNQTSMYLCASSLSGGQETQYFGPGTRLLVL.

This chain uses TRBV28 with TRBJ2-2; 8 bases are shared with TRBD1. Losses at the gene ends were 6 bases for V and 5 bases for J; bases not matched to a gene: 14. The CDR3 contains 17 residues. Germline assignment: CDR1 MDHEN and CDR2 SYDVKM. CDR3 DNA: TGTGCCAGCAGCCCCCCCACAGGGGGGAGTGCGACCGGGGAGCTGTTTTTT. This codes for CASSPPTGGSATGELFF.

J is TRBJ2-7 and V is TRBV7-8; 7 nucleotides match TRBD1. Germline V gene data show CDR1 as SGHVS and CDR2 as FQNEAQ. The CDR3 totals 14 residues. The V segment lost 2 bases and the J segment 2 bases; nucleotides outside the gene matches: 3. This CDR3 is CASSLYRGTYEQYF. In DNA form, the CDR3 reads TGTGCCAGCAGCTTATACAGGGGTACCTACGAGCAGTACTTC.

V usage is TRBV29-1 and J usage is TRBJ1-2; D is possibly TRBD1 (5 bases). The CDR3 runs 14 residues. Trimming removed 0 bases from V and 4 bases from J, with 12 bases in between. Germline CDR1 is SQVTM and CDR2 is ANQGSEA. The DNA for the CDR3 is TGCAGCGTTGAAGATCAGGGTAGAGGCTATGGCTACACCTTC. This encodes CSVEDQGRGYGYTF.

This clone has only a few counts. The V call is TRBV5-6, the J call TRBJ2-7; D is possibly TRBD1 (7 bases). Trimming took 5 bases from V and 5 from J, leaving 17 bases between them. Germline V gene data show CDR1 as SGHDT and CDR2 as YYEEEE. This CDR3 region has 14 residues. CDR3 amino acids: CASREQGGRDEQYF. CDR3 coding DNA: TGTGCCAGCAGGGAGCAGGGGGGCAGAGACGAGCAGTACTTC.

CDR3 DNA sequence: TGCAGCGTTGTAGGAGGTAGCTCCTACAATGAGCAGTTCTTC. Protein product: CSVVGGSSYNEQFF. This rearrangement joins TRBV29-1 to TRBJ2-1; a possible D gene is TRBD2 (5 bases). Trimming removed 4 bases at V and 0 bases at J, with 10 bases between. The germline gives CDR1 SQVTM, CDR2 ANQGSEA. The CDR3 consists of 14 residues.

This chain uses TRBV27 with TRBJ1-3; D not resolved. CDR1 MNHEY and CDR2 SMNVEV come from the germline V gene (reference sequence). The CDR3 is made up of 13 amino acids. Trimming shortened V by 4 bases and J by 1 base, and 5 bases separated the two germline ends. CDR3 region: CASSWRSGNTIYF. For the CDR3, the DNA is TGTGCCAGCAGTTGGAGATCTGGAAACACCATATATTTT.

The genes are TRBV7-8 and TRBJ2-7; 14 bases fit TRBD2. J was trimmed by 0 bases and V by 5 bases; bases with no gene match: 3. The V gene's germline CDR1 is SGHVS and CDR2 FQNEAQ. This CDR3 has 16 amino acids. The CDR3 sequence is CASSRLAGGSSYEQYF. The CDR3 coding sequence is TGTGCCAGCAGCAGACTAGCGGGGGGGAGCTCCTACGAGCAGTACTTC.

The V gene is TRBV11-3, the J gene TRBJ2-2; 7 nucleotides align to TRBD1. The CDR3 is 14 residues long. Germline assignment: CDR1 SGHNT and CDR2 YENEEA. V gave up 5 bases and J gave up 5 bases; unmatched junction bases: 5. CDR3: CASSPDRLTGELFF. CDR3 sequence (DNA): TGTGCCAGCAGCCCGGACAGGTTGACCGGGGAGCTGTTTTTT.

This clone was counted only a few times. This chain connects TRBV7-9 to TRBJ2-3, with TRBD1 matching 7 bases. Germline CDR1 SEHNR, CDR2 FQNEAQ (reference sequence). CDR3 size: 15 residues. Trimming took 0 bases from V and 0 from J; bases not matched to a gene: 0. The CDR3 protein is CASSLARGSTDTQYF. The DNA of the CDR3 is TGTGCCAGCAGCTTAGCCAGGGGGAGCACAGATACGCAGTATTTT.

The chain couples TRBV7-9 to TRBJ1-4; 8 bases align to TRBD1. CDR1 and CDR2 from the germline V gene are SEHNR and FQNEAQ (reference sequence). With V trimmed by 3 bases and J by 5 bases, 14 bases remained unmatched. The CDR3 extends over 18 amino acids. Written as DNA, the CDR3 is TGTGCCAGCAGCTTTACCTCGGGACAGGTCACCCTAAATGAAAAACTGTTTTTT. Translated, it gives CASSFTSGQVTLNEKLFF.

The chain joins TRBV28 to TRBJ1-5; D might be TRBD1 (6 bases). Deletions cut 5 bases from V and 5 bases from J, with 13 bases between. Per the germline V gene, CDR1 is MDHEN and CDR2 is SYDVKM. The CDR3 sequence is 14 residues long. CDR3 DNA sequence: TGTGCCAGCAGTCCGTGGGGGGGCCATCAGCCCCAGCATTTT. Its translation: CASSPWGGHQPQHF. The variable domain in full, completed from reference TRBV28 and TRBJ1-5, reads DVKVTQSSRYLVKRTGEKVFLECVQDMDHENMFWYRQDPGLGLRLIYFSYDVKMKEKGDIPEGYSVSREKKERFSLILESASTNQTSMYLCASSPWGGHQPQHFGDGTRLSIL.

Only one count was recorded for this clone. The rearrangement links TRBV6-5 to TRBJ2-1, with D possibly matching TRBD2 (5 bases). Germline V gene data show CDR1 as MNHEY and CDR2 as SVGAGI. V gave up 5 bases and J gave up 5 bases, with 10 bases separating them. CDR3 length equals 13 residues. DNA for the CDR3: TGTGCCAGCAGTCCCGGACTCAACAATGAGCAGTTCTTC. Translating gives CASSPGLNNEQFF.

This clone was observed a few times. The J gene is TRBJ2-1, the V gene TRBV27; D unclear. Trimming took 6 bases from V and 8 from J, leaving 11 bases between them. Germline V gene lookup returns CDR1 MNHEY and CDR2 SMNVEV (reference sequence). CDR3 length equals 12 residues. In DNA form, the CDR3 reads TGTGCCAGCAGCCCCCGGAGTGATGAGCAGTTCTTC. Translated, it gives CASSPRSDEQFF.

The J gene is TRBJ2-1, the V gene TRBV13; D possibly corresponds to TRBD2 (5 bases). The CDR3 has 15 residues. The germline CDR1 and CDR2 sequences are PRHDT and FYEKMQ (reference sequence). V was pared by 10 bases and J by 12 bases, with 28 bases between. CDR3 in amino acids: CATKRGFPRASGQFF. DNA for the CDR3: TGTGCCACGAAGAGAGGGTTTCCGCGGGCATCCGGGCAGTTCTTC.

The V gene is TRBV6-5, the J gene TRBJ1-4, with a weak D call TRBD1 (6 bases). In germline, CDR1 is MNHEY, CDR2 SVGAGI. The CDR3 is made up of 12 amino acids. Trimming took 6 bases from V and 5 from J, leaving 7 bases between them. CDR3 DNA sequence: TGTGCCAGCAGAGACAGGAATGAAAAACTGTTTTTT. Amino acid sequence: CASRDRNEKLFF.